The T cell receptor (beta chain) under discussion was sequenced for a study of blood T cells in healthy people across ages. Across the whole study: About one barcoded beta molecule per two T cells came from capture by template switching. Points from the study as a whole: Age showed a roughly linear inverse relationship with TCR beta diversity per million T cells.

Extracted total RNA amounted to at least 5.5 micrograms for each sample. The table lists this clonotype with a few counts. As yet, its antigen is unknown. PCR was performed a second time for about 6 to 12 cycles using a sample-barcoded 5' primer and a J-beta primer mix. TCRdb called the 5' RACE reads again in MiXCR, with one record for every CDR3 protein. The table lists about 650,000 distinct CDR3 sequences, over 40% of them singletons. CDR1 and CDR2 from the germline V gene are SEHNR and FQNEAQ (reference sequence). The trim removed 6 bases at V and 4 bases at J, leaving 4 bases unmatched. The CDR3 is 13 amino acids.

The chain has TRBV7-9 and TRBJ1-1; 8 bases are shared with TRBD1. The source of this sequence is a woman aged 80 or over in good health. Sequencing input: blood. CDR3 bases: TGTGCCAGCAGTCCGACAGGGGTCACTGAAGCTTTCTTT. It codes for CASSPTGVTEAFF.